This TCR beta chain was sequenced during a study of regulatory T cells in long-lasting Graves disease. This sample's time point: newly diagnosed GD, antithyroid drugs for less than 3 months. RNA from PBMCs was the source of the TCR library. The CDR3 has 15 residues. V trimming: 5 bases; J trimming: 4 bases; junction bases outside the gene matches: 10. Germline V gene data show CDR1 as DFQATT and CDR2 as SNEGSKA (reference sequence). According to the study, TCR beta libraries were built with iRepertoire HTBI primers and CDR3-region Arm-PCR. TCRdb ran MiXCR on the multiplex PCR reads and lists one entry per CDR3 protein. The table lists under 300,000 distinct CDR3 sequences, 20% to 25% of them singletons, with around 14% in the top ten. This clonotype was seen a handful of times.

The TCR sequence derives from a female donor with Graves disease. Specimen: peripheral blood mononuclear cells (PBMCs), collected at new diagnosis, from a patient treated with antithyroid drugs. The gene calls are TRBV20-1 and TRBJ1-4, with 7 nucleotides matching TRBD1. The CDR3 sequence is CSAPPGQTHNEKLFF. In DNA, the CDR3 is TGCAGTGCTCCTCCGGGACAGACGCATAATGAAAAACTGTTTTTT.